This T cell receptor (beta chain) was retrieved from a study of shared clonotypes between healthy human individuals. Germline V gives CDR1 SEHNR, CDR2 FQNEAQ (reference sequence). CDR3 length: 12 amino acids. The V end was cut by 5 bases, the J end by 1 base, with 5 bases between. Positive CCR7 selection of CD45RO-negative cells yielded the naive CD8 cells, and terminally differentiated effector memory CD45RA+ cells were excluded. Whole-study findings and limits: The four-donor shared clonotypes exceeded non-shared clonotypes in generation probability, with non-shared ones scoring lower.

Points on this clone: What it binds is not known. This sample includes further DNA sequences coding for the same CDR3.

DNA at roughly 0.2 ug, tens of thousands of T cell genomes, went into sorted-subset replicate PCRs. Sequenced by immunoSEQ multiplex PCR; TCRdb stores in-frame clones only, minus some. The sample has millions of clones; about 94% are singletons. The J gene is TRBJ1-1, the V gene TRBV7-9; D gene uncertain. The receptor was derived from a young man in good health. Material: naive CD8+ T cells sorted from blood. In DNA form, the CDR3 reads TGTGCCAGCAGCCGGACGAACACTGAAGCTTTCTTT. Its translation: CASSRTNTEAFF.